One sample yielded the 17 T cell receptor beta chains listed below, sequenced in a study of cytomegalovirus exposure and HLA in healthy donors. A multiplex PCR was run with 60 Vbeta primers and 13 Jbeta primers. The protocol was immunoSEQ multiplex PCR, while the TCRdb copy is restricted to in-frame clones and leaves out a portion. The data contain more than 100,000 clones, 77% of them seen just once; the ten biggest clones take up around 1.3%. Material: PBMCs. The receptors come from a woman aged 40 to 49 in good health and CMV-seronegative.

The V and J genes are TRBV7-2 and TRBJ2-1; D is unresolved. V was clipped by 5 bases and J by 3 bases, with 11 bases between them. The length of the CDR3 is 14 residues. The germline V gene has CDR1 SGHTA and CDR2 FQGNSA. DNA of the CDR3: TGTGCCAGCAGCATCACAGATCTCTACAATGAGCAGTTCTTC. Translated: CASSITDLYNEQFF. Combining the CDR3 with reference TRBV7-2 and TRBJ2-1 gives the whole variable domain GAGVSQSPSNKVTEKGKDVELRCDPISGHTALYWYRQSLGQGLEFLIYFQGNSAPDKSGLPSDRFSAERTGGSVSTLTIQRTQQEDSAVYLCASSITDLYNEQFFGPGTRLTVL.

This clone was seen only once. The rearrangement links TRBV5-1 to TRBJ1-1; D might be TRBD1 (6 bases). Trimming removed 0 bases at V and 0 bases at J, with 12 bases between. The CDR3 length is 16 residues. Germline CDR1 and CDR2: SGHRS and YFSETQ. CDR3 DNA: TGCGCCAGCAGCTTGGGACCTGGACAGATGAACACTGAAGCTTTCTTT. This codes for CASSLGPGQMNTEAFF.

The chain is built from TRBV29-1 and TRBJ2-1, with TRBD1 matching 8 bases. CDR3 length equals 14 residues. Trimming removed 7 bases from V and 7 bases from J; junction bases left unmatched: 12. The germline gives CDR1 SQVTM, CDR2 ANQGSEA. The CDR3 loop reads CSGYGTGSKNEQFF. CDR3 nucleotide sequence: TGCAGCGGATACGGGACAGGCTCTAAAAATGAGCAGTTCTTC.

The chain joins TRBV14 to TRBJ1-2, with a weak D call TRBD1 (6 bases). The CDR3 has 13 residues. The V end lost 4 bases, the J end lost 10 bases, and 16 bases lay between the germline ends. The germline CDR1 and CDR2 sequences are SGHDN and FVKESK. CDR3 residues: CASSPTGTSSYTF. In nucleotides, the CDR3 is TGTGCCAGCAGCCCGACCGGGACATCTTCCTACACCTTC.

V and J are TRBV11-2 and TRBJ2-7, with 7 bases lining up with TRBD1. The V and J ends lost 5 bases and 4 bases, in that order; junction bases with no gene match: 8. CDR3 length: 14 residues. CDR1 is SGHAT and CDR2 is FQNNGV in the germline V gene. CDR3 loop: CASSLRDRLYEQYF. The DNA of the CDR3 is TGTGCCAGCAGCCTCCGGGACAGACTTTACGAGCAGTACTTC.

Details on this clone: One junction end disagrees with the germline gene, perhaps due to a read error. This chain connects TRBV7-6 to TRBJ2-1; TRBD2 agrees at 11 bases. Germline-derived CDR1 and CDR2 are SGHVS and FNYEAQ. There are 16 residues in the CDR3. CDR3 protein: CASSIASGGRGNEQFF. Here the CDR3 DNA reads TGTGCCAGCAGCATAGCTAGCGGGGGGCGAGGGAATGAGCAGTTCTTC.

As DNA, the CDR3 is TGCGCCAGCAGCAGACAGGCTCGGGATGAGCAGTTCTTC. Translating it yields CASSRQARDEQFF. The chain is built from TRBV5-1 and TRBJ2-1, with D perhaps matching TRBD1 (6 bases). Per germline, CDR1 SGHRS and CDR2 YFSETQ. V was clipped by 4 bases and J by 8 bases, with 13 bases between them. This CDR3 has 13 residues. Full variable domain (remainder filled in from reference TRBV5-1 and TRBJ2-1): KAGVTQTPRYLIKTRGQQVTLSCSPISGHRSVSWYQQTPGQGLQFLFEYFSETQRNKGNFPGRFSGRQFSNSRSEMNVSTLELGDSALYLCASSRQARDEQFFGPGTRLTVL.

This clone was picked up one time. This chain joins TRBV6-4 and TRBJ1-2; 8 nucleotides align to TRBD1. With 1 base clipped from V and 7 bases from J, the junction kept 5 bases outside the gene matches. The germline V gene has CDR1 MRHNA and CDR2 SNTAGT. The CDR3 consists of 14 residues. In DNA, the CDR3 is TGTGCCAGCAGTGACTTAGGACAGGGATGTGGCTACACCTTC. Encoded protein: CASSDLGQGCGYTF.

This clone has just one count. This rearrangement joins TRBV5-1 to TRBJ2-1; 8 nucleotides agree with TRBD2. Germline values: CDR1 SGHRS, CDR2 YFSETQ. The CDR3 contains 17 residues. The trim removed 9 bases at V and 5 bases at J, leaving 19 bases unmatched. CDR3 region: CATRAGASGGFDNEQFF. The CDR3 bases are TGCGCCACCAGGGCCGGAGCAAGCGGGGGTTTTGACAATGAGCAGTTCTTC.

This clone was counted only a few times. The chain employs TRBV9 and TRBJ2-5; possible D gene TRBD1, 5 bases. CDR3 length: 13 amino acids. Trimming pared 1 base from V and 6 bases from J, leaving 10 bases between. The germline V gene encodes CDR1 SGDLS and CDR2 YYNGEE. Written as DNA, the CDR3 is TGTGCCAGCAGCGTACAGGGTGGACAGACCCAGTACTTC. Protein: CASSVQGGQTQYF.

This chain joins TRBV27 and TRBJ1-2; a weak D match, TRBD1 (5 bases). This CDR3 is 15 amino acids long. From germline, CDR1 is MNHEY and CDR2 SMNVEV (reference sequence). The V and J ends lost 1 base and 4 bases respectively, with 13 bases between them. The CDR3 loop reads CASSLYRQGGYGYTF. The CDR3, as DNA: TGTGCCAGCAGTTTATATCGCCAGGGAGGCTATGGCTACACCTTC.

The genes are TRBV5-1 and TRBJ1-5, with D perhaps matching TRBD1 (5 bases). V was trimmed by 0 bases and J by 0 bases, leaving 19 bases between them. There are 19 residues in the CDR3. The V gene's germline CDR1 is SGHRS and CDR2 YFSETQ. The CDR3 bases are TGCGCCAGCAGCTTGGCTATCTATCAGGGAAACTGTAGCAATCAGCCCCAGCATTTT. Its protein is CASSLAIYQGNCSNQPQHF.

This rearrangement joins TRBV6-5 to TRBJ1-1; D is ambiguous. Per the germline V gene, CDR1 is MNHEY and CDR2 is SVGAGI. V shed 5 bases and J shed 5 bases, with 15 bases lying between them. The CDR3 has 14 amino acids. This CDR3 is CASSGWNEGTEAFF. For the CDR3, the DNA is TGTGCCAGCAGTGGATGGAACGAGGGTACTGAAGCTTTCTTT.

This sequence joins TRBV6-5 and TRBJ2-7; D perhaps matches TRBD1 (5 bases). Germline loops: CDR1 MNHEY, CDR2 SVGAGI. The CDR3 covers 15 residues. Trimming stripped 6 bases from V and 0 bases from J, with 15 bases between. CDR3 DNA: TGTGCCAGCAGACGTGACAGCAAGAGCTCCTACGAGCAGTACTTC. This codes for CASRRDSKSSYEQYF.

The chain uses TRBV15 and TRBJ2-7; D is possibly TRBD2 (6 bases). Trimming shortened V by 1 base and J by 7 bases, and 14 bases separated the two germline ends. The CDR3 contains 14 residues. The germline V gene encodes CDR1 LNHNV and CDR2 YYDKDF (reference sequence). The CDR3 coding sequence is TGTGCCACCAGCAGAGTTCTGTCGGCGGGAGAGCAGTACTTC. Protein sequence: CATSRVLSAGEQYF.

This chain joins TRBV6-5 and TRBJ2-2, with D maybe TRBD2 (6 bases). The V and J ends lost 4 bases and 5 bases respectively, with 14 bases between them. Germline V CDR1 and CDR2: MNHEY, SVGAGI. There are 15 residues in the CDR3. CDR3 sequence (DNA): TGTGCCAGCAGTTTATTCTCCGGGGGAACCGGGGAGCTGTTTTTT. This gives the protein CASSLFSGGTGELFF.

V is TRBV7-9 and J is TRBJ1-5; no firm D call. Germline CDR1 reads SEHNR; CDR2 reads FQNEAQ (reference sequence). This CDR3 comprises 16 residues. V dropped 4 bases and J dropped 0 bases, with 13 bases sitting between them. Here the CDR3 reads CASSSGRGSSNQPQHF. CDR3 nucleotides: TGTGCCAGCAGCTCCGGTCGGGGTAGTAGCAATCAGCCCCAGCATTTT.